The 22 T cell receptor beta chains presented below share a single source sample, sequenced in a study of T-cell reconstitution after alpha-beta-depleted transplantation in children. Using unique molecular identifiers, the investigators prepared the TCRbeta library. TCRdb fed the PCR reads into MiXCR, producing one record per CDR3 protein. The sample consists of hundreds of thousands of distinct CDR3 sequences, approximately 15% of them appearing once. Sequencing was performed on PBMCs from the stem cell graft donor, taken from the stem cell graft. The source is a human donor who donated a stem cell graft to a child with acute myeloid leukemia.

V is TRBV12-3 or TRBV12-4 and J is TRBJ2-3, with TRBD1 as a possible D gene (6 bases). CDR3 length equals 15 residues. Trimming cost V 2 bases and J 2 bases, with 11 bases left between them. CDR3 coding DNA: TGTGCCAGCAGTTTACAGGGGTGGGCCACAGATACGCAGTATTTT. This sequence encodes CASSLQGWATDTQYF.

This clonotype was observed many times. This rearrangement joins TRBV5-1 to TRBJ2-5; TRBD1 might be the D (5 bases). The germline V and J ends were trimmed by 5 bases and 4 bases, with 12 bases remaining between them. The CDR3 runs to 13 residues. Germline V gene data show CDR1 as SGHRS and CDR2 as YFSETQ. CDR3 loop: CASRLDTPETQYF. Here the CDR3 DNA reads TGCGCCAGCAGACTGGACACCCCAGAGACCCAGTACTTC.

This clonotype was recorded a few times. The chain recombines TRBV7-9 with TRBJ1-3; D not resolved. There are 15 residues in the CDR3. Germline-derived CDR1 and CDR2 are SEHNR and FQNEAQ (reference sequence). Trimming cost V 0 bases and J 8 bases, with 14 bases left between them. The CDR3 bases are TGTGCCAGCAGCTTAGCGATGAAGGCGTTGGACACCATATATTTT. Protein: CASSLAMKALDTIYF.

The chain carries TRBV29-1 and TRBJ2-3; D gene uncertain. The CDR3 spans 15 residues. Germline V gives CDR1 SQVTM, CDR2 ANQGSEA. The germline V and J ends were trimmed by 1 base and 1 base, with 12 bases remaining between them. The CDR3 coding sequence is TGCAGCGTTGAAGGGGCCGTCCCCGGCACAGATACGCAGTATTTT. Amino acid sequence: CSVEGAVPGTDTQYF.

As concerns this clonotype: A read error may explain this, as a much larger clone is one base away. The CDR3: CSARELAQPEAFF. The CDR3 bases are TGCAGTGCTAGAGAGTTAGCACAGCCGGAAGCTTTCTTT. The chain has TRBV20-1 and TRBJ1-1, with D hard to call. Between the trimmed V and J ends, which lost 0 bases and 8 bases, there was a span of 13 bases. Germline lookup yields CDR1 DFQATT and CDR2 SNEGSKA (reference sequence). CDR3 size: 13 residues.

This clonotype showed up just a few times. This chain links TRBV13 with TRBJ2-5, with TRBD1 identical over 8 bases. Trimming cost V 5 bases and J 1 base; bases outside gene matches: 3. The CDR3 loop spans 14 amino acids. Germline loops: CDR1 PRHDT, CDR2 FYEKMQ (reference sequence). The CDR3 is CASSKGTGQETQYF. In DNA, the CDR3 is TGTGCCAGCAGCAAAGGGACAGGCCAAGAGACCCAGTACTTC.

The rearrangement links TRBV5-1 to TRBJ2-1; D is unresolved. Between the trimmed V and J ends, which lost 5 bases and 4 bases, there was a span of 16 bases. The germline CDR1 and CDR2 sequences are SGHRS and YFSETQ. There are 15 residues in the CDR3. CDR3 region: CASSAGEMGYNEQFF. The CDR3 bases are TGCGCCAGCAGTGCAGGAGAAATGGGATACAATGAGCAGTTCTTC. The variable domain in full, with the rest retrieved from reference TRBV5-1 and TRBJ2-1, is KAGVTQTPRYLIKTRGQQVTLSCSPISGHRSVSWYQQTPGQGLQFLFEYFSETQRNKGNFPGRFSGRQFSNSRSEMNVSTLELGDSALYLCASSAGEMGYNEQFFGPGTRLTVL.

As for this clonotype: With a much larger clone just one base away, this may be a read error. The V gene is TRBV4-2, the J gene TRBJ2-5; D is ambiguous. V shed 3 bases and J shed 3 bases, with 11 bases lying between them. The CDR3 runs 14 residues. The germline V gene has CDR1 LGHNA and CDR2 YNFKEQ. CDR3 coding DNA: TGTGCCAGCAGCCACAGAGGCTCAGAAGAGACCCAGTACTTC. It codes for CASSHRGSEETQYF.

In DNA, the CDR3 is TGCAGCGCCATGATACCACCAAATGAAGAGACCCAGTACTTC. This encodes CSAMIPPNEETQYF. This rearrangement joins TRBV29-1 to TRBJ2-5, with unresolved D. Germline V gene sequence: CDR1 SQVTM, CDR2 ANQGSEA. The CDR3 totals 14 residues. The V end lost 7 bases, the J end lost 3 bases, and 18 bases lay between the germline ends.

The chain carries TRBV7-9 and TRBJ2-4, with D maybe TRBD1 (5 bases). The CDR3 extends over 15 amino acids. V was cut by 3 bases and J by 5 bases, with 14 bases left in between. Germline V gene data show CDR1 as SEHNR and CDR2 as FQNEAQ (reference sequence). Written as DNA, the CDR3 is TGTGCCAGCAGCTTTTTAGGGCAGGGCGAAAACATTCAGTACTTC. Protein product: CASSFLGQGENIQYF. The variable domain in full, completed from reference TRBV7-9 and TRBJ2-4, reads DTGVSQNPRHKITKRGQNVTFRCDPISEHNRLYWYRQTLGQGPEFLTYFQNEAQLEKSRLLSDRFSAERPKGSFSTLEIQRTEQGDSAMYLCASSFLGQGENIQYFGAGTRLSVL.

This clonotype was detected many times. The chain employs TRBV7-8 and TRBJ1-5, with 7 bases identical to TRBD1. This CDR3 comprises 17 residues. CDR1 is SGHVS and CDR2 is FQNEAQ in the germline V gene. V trimming: 0 bases; J trimming: 7 bases; junction bases outside the gene matches: 12. The CDR3: CASSLAQGVNRGQPQHF. The CDR3 bases are TGTGCCAGCAGCTTAGCTCAGGGGGTTAACCGAGGCCAGCCCCAGCATTTT.

This clonotype was seen a single time. Possible read error: a much larger clone is one base away. This rearrangement joins TRBV6-5 to TRBJ1-2; TRBD1 matches at 8 bases. The CDR3 consists of 14 residues. Per germline, CDR1 MNHEY and CDR2 SVGAGI. CDR3 sequence: CASSYSGQAYAYTF. CDR3 sequence (DNA): TGTGCCAGCAGTTACTCGGGACAGGCCTATGCCTACACCTTC.

This clonotype has at least ten counts. The rearrangement uses TRBV7-2 and TRBJ2-7; 8 bases are a match to TRBD2. The CDR3 is made up of 14 amino acids. Trimming removed 7 bases from V and 0 bases from J; junction bases left unmatched: 5. Per the germline V gene, CDR1 is SGHTA and CDR2 is FQGNSA. CDR3 amino acids: CASTGGVGSYEQYF. The DNA for the CDR3 is TGTGCCAGCACGGGGGGGGTAGGCTCCTACGAGCAGTACTTC.

This clonotype appeared many times. The rearrangement links TRBV20-1 to TRBJ1-4; the match to TRBD1 covers 7 bases. J lost 0 bases, V lost 1 base, and 5 bases had no gene match. Germline CDR1 and CDR2: DFQATT and SNEGSKA (reference sequence). This CDR3 has 16 residues. CDR3 region: CSARVRTGATNEKLFF. The DNA for the CDR3 is TGCAGTGCTAGAGTCAGGACAGGCGCAACTAATGAAAAACTGTTTTTT.

Ten or more counts support this clonotype. The V call is TRBV20-1, the J call TRBJ1-5; D is undetermined. Trimming stripped 4 bases from V and 2 bases from J, with 9 bases between. The CDR3 contains 13 residues. Germline values: CDR1 DFQATT, CDR2 SNEGSKA (reference sequence). In DNA, the CDR3 is TGCAGTGCTATTCCCCCAGGCAATCAGCCCCAGCATTTT. Protein sequence: CSAIPPGNQPQHF.

This clonotype was picked up a small number of times. The rearrangement joins TRBV24-1 to TRBJ2-7; 12 bases agree with TRBD1. The CDR3 contains 15 residues. The V gene's germline CDR1 is KGHDR and CDR2 SFDVKD. The trim removed 4 bases at V and 6 bases at J, leaving 6 bases unmatched. The CDR3 sequence is CATSDPGQGATEQYF. In DNA, the CDR3 is TGTGCCACCAGTGACCCGGGACAGGGGGCTACCGAGCAGTACTTC.

This clonotype was counted ten times or more. The genes are TRBV20-1 and TRBJ2-7; 7 bases fit TRBD1. The germline V gene has CDR1 DFQATT and CDR2 SNEGSKA (reference sequence). Trimming at V came to 5 bases and at J to 0 bases, leaving 7 bases not matched to a gene. There are 14 residues in the CDR3. The DNA of the CDR3 is TGCAGTGCTGGGCCGGGACAGTCCTCCTACGAGCAGTACGTC. It codes for CSAGPGQSSYEQYV.

This clonotype showed up many times. This rearrangement joins TRBV24-1 to TRBJ2-7; the D is unclear. The CDR3 extends over 14 amino acids. The V end was cut by 1 base, the J end by 0 bases, with 6 bases between. Germline V lookup: CDR1 KGHDR, CDR2 SFDVKD. The CDR3 loop is CATSDFGCSYEQYV. In DNA, the CDR3 is TGTGCCACCAGTGATTTTGGTTGCTCCTACGAGCAGTACGTC.

This clonotype came up a few times. The gene calls are TRBV20-1 and TRBJ1-5, with D unclear. CDR3 size: 13 residues. Trimming stripped 5 bases from V and 3 bases from J, with 11 bases between. Germline V gene lookup returns CDR1 DFQATT and CDR2 SNEGSKA (reference sequence). DNA for the CDR3: TGCAGTGCTCTTCGTGGGCCCAATCAGCCCCAGCATTTT. Translation: CSALRGPNQPQHF.

The sample holds many counts of this clonotype. An end of the junction does not agree with germline; a read error may underlie this. The chain carries TRBV5-1 and TRBJ1-2; D gene ambiguous. The V gene's germline CDR1 is SGHRS and CDR2 YFSETQ. This CDR3 comprises 14 residues. CDR3 sequence reads: CASSLDGANYGYTF. The CDR3 nucleotides are TGTGCCAGCAGCTTGGACGGAGCTAACTATGGCTACACCTTC.

This clonotype has a handful of counts. The chain has TRBV6-5 and TRBJ2-7, with a tentative D call TRBD1 (6 bases). The CDR3 length is 13 residues. CDR1 is MNHEY and CDR2 is SVGAGI in the germline V gene. The germline V and J ends were trimmed by 4 bases and 2 bases, with 9 bases remaining between them. The CDR3 sequence is CASSSGTPYEQYF. The CDR3 coding sequence is TGTGCCAGCAGTTCCGGGACACCCTACGAGCAGTACTTC.

V is TRBV20-1 and J is TRBJ2-3, with 7 bases matching TRBD2. Per the germline V gene, CDR1 is DFQATT and CDR2 is SNEGSKA (reference sequence). V gave up 1 base and J gave up 2 bases; unmatched junction bases: 6. This CDR3 has 15 amino acids. In DNA, the CDR3 is TGCAGTGCTAGAGGGTGGGGGGGGTACACAGATACGCAGTATTTT. Protein: CSARGWGGYTDTQYF.